Each of the 27 T cell receptor beta chains below was sequenced from the same sample in a study of graft-versus-host responses after intestinal transplantation. Sequencing was performed with immunoSEQ multiplex PCR; in TCRdb, only in-frame clones are kept and a portion is missing. The sample includes 55,000 to 65,000 clones, around 92% seen only once; the top ten take about 0.38%. Their cognate antigens are unknown. The sequences come from unstimulated CD4+ T cells sorted from spleen or lymph node cells, collected before transplant. The receptors here all came from a human donor who was the organ donor for an intestinal transplant.

The chain is built from TRBV4-1 and TRBJ1-3; the D gene is possibly TRBD1 (5 bases). V was clipped by 1 base and J by 11 bases, with 18 bases between them. This CDR3 comprises 15 residues. Per germline, CDR1 MGHRA and CDR2 YSYEKL. The CDR3: CASSQVLFGGRAIYF. CDR3 bases: TGCGCCAGCAGCCAAGTTCTCTTCGGGGGTCGGGCCATATATTTT.

V and J are TRBV19 and TRBJ1-1; D not resolved. V was shortened by 5 bases and J by 1 base, with 20 bases between the two germline ends. CDR3 size: 17 residues. CDR1 and CDR2 (germline): LNHDA, SQIVND (reference sequence). CDR3 region: CASSLRLLPVPNTEAFF. The CDR3 DNA reads as TGTGCCAGTAGTTTAAGACTCCTACCGGTCCCGAACACTGAAGCTTTCTTT.

The chain employs TRBV11-2 and TRBJ2-7; 9 bases line up with TRBD2. Germline CDR1 reads SGHAT; CDR2 reads FQNNGV. V was pared by 7 bases and J by 6 bases, with 16 bases of the junction left unmatched. The CDR3 is 16 amino acids. CDR3 sequence reads: CASTLIGRGGSVEQYF. The CDR3 DNA follows: TGTGCCAGCACCCTAATTGGGCGGGGGGGCTCGGTCGAGCAGTACTTC. Variable domain in full (rest from reference TRBV11-2 and TRBJ2-7): EAGVAQSPRYKIIEKRQSVAFWCNPISGHATLYWYQQILGQGPKLLIQFQNNGVVDDSQLPKDRFSAERLKGVDSTLKIQPAKLEDSAVYLCASTLIGRGGSVEQYFGPGTRLTVT.

The sample holds one count of this clone. The CDR3 spells CASSLTRDYGYTF. CDR3 in DNA: TGTGCCAGCAGCCTTACCCGTGACTATGGCTACACCTTC. The chain is built from TRBV7-9 and TRBJ1-2; D uncertain. This CDR3 contains 13 residues. In germline, CDR1 is SEHNR, CDR2 FQNEAQ (reference sequence). The V end was cut by 5 bases, the J end by 3 bases, with 10 bases between.

This sequence joins TRBV14 and TRBJ2-1; TRBD2 matches 9 bases. From germline, CDR1 is SGHDN and CDR2 FVKESK. The CDR3 has 17 residues. Trimming cost V 1 base and J 5 bases; bases outside gene matches: 9. The CDR3 protein is CASSQVVGLAGHNEQFF. In DNA form, the CDR3 reads TGTGCCAGCAGCCAAGTGGTGGGGCTAGCGGGGCACAATGAGCAGTTCTTC.

This clone came up once. This chain joins TRBV6-1 and TRBJ1-2; D unclear. Germline CDR1 reads MNHNS; CDR2 reads SASEGT. The CDR3 is made up of 15 amino acids. V was cut by 2 bases and J by 4 bases, with 14 bases left in between. CDR3 protein: CASSEFRGSSYGYTF. DNA for the CDR3: TGTGCCAGCAGTGAATTCCGGGGTTCAAGCTATGGCTACACCTTC.

The chain uses TRBV2 and TRBJ1-2, with D tentatively TRBD1 (6 bases). The V gene lost 8 bases and the J gene lost 8 bases, with 15 bases spanning the gap. The CDR3 contains 12 residues. CDR1 is SNHLY and CDR2 is FYNNEI in the germline V gene. The chain's CDR3 is CASRGTGRGYTF. Written as DNA, the CDR3 is TGTGCCAGCCGGGGAACAGGGCGGGGCTACACCTTC. Using reference TRBV2 and TRBJ1-2 for the parts outside the CDR3, the full variable domain is EPEVTQTPSHQVTQMGQEVILRCVPISNHLYFYWYRQILGQKVEFLVSFYNNEISEKSEIFDDQFSVERPDGSNFTLKIRSTKLEDSAMYFCASRGTGRGYTFGSGTRLTVV.

The rearrangement uses TRBV7-6 and TRBJ1-6, with D uncertain. The ends were cut back, 5 bases at V and 3 bases at J, with 11 bases in the middle. The CDR3 length is 15 residues. Germline CDR1 is SGHVS and CDR2 is FNYEAQ. For the CDR3, the DNA is TGTGCCAGCAGCCCAACCGAAAACTATAATTCACCCCTCCACTTT. Translation: CASSPTENYNSPLHF.

The chain joins TRBV2 to TRBJ1-2, with D hard to call. The CDR3 totals 11 residues. CDR1 and CDR2 from the germline V gene are SNHLY and FYNNEI. V lost 0 bases and J 4 bases, leaving 0 bases between the germline ends. CDR3 amino acids: CASSEAYGYTF. CDR3 DNA sequence: TGTGCCAGCAGTGAAGCCTATGGCTACACCTTC.

This clone was detected only once. This rearrangement joins TRBV7-9 to TRBJ2-5; 9 nucleotides line up with TRBD2. Germline V gene lookup returns CDR1 SEHNR and CDR2 FQNEAQ (reference sequence). After removal of 1 base from V and 0 bases from J, the junction contained 6 bases not matched to a gene. CDR3 length: 17 amino acids. The CDR3 loop reads CASSLVATSGYQETQYF. For the CDR3, the DNA is TGTGCCAGCAGCTTAGTTGCGACTAGCGGATACCAAGAGACCCAGTACTTC.

This clone was counted only a few times. The chain carries TRBV10-3 and TRBJ1-2; 7 nucleotides agree with TRBD1. The CDR3 has 13 amino acids. Germline trimming cut 4 bases from V and 7 bases from J; bases unmatched to any gene: 6. Germline V CDR1 and CDR2: ENHRY, SYGVKD. This CDR3 reads CAISVTGTAGYTF. Here the CDR3 DNA reads TGTGCCATCAGTGTAACCGGGACAGCTGGCTACACCTTC.

This chain links TRBV5-6 with TRBJ2-7; 8 nucleotides align to TRBD2. The V gene's germline CDR1 is SGHDT and CDR2 YYEEEE. The CDR3 loop spans 14 amino acids. J gave up 3 bases and V 1 base, and 3 bases lay outside the gene matches. The CDR3 nucleotides read TGTGCCAGCAGCTTGCAACGGGGGGGCTACGAGCAGTACTTC. This gives the protein CASSLQRGGYEQYF.

This chain connects TRBV6-1 to TRBJ2-7, with no clear D. The CDR3 is made up of 16 amino acids. Germline V gene lookup returns CDR1 MNHNS and CDR2 SASEGT. Between the trimmed V and J ends, which lost 2 bases and 2 bases, there was a span of 16 bases. DNA for the CDR3: TGTGCCAGCAGTGAAAGTCACCCCTTTGTAACCTACGAGCAGTACTTC. It encodes CASSESHPFVTYEQYF.

This sequence joins TRBV27 and TRBJ1-6, with 9 bases matching TRBD1. The germline V gene encodes CDR1 MNHEY and CDR2 SMNVEV (reference sequence). Unmatched junction bases numbered 9, after V lost 8 bases and J lost 7 bases. The CDR3 covers 15 residues. CDR3 DNA: TGTGCCAGCGGCTTAAACGACAGGGGGAATTCACCCCTCCACTTT. Its translation is CASGLNDRGNSPLHF.

The chain is built from TRBV4-2 and TRBJ2-3; TRBD2 matches at 8 bases. This CDR3 spans 18 amino acids. CDR1 and CDR2 (germline): LGHNA, YNFKEQ. The V gene end was trimmed by 3 bases and the J gene end by 1 base; junction bases not matched to a gene: 12. The CDR3 reads CASSHGGLGGGRTDTQYF. The DNA of the CDR3 is TGTGCCAGCAGCCACGGGGGGCTCGGCGGGGGGCGCACAGATACGCAGTATTTT.

The chain couples TRBV27 to TRBJ1-6; no clear D. Germline V gene sequence: CDR1 MNHEY, CDR2 SMNVEV (reference sequence). V was cut by 7 bases and J by 7 bases, with 11 bases left in between. This CDR3 is built from 13 residues. CDR3: CASTQLGNSPLHF. CDR3 nucleotides: TGTGCCAGCACCCAATTGGGGAATTCACCCCTCCACTTT.

The J gene is TRBJ2-4, the V gene TRBV7-2; 8 bases map to TRBD2. Per germline, CDR1 SGHTA and CDR2 FQGNSA. The CDR3 runs 17 residues. Germline trimming cut 5 bases from V and 2 bases from J; bases unmatched to any gene: 11. CDR3 coding DNA: TGTGCCAGCAGCGCGCGAGTCCGGGGGGGATCCAAAAACATTCAGTACTTC. It translates to CASSARVRGGSKNIQYF.

CDR3 loop: CASRGSGANVLTF. CDR3 DNA: TGTGCCAGCAGAGGATCTGGGGCCAACGTCCTGACTTTC. The V gene is TRBV6-5, the J gene TRBJ2-6; unclear D gene. The CDR3 contains 13 residues. The V end lost 6 bases, the J end lost 1 base, and 4 bases lay between the germline ends. Germline V lookup: CDR1 MNHEY, CDR2 SVGAGI.

V usage is TRBV11-2 and J usage is TRBJ2-5, with 9 bases lining up with TRBD2. The DNA end favors TRBJ2-7, so the J call may be wrong. The CDR3 is 15 residues long. Per germline, CDR1 SGHAT and CDR2 FQNNGV. The CDR3, as DNA: TGTGCCAGCAGCTTTATAGCTAGCGGGGAGTACGAGCAGTACTTC. Translated, it gives CASSFIASGEYEQYF.

A remark on this clone: The same CDR3 arises from other DNA sequences in this sample as well. V is TRBV5-4 and J is TRBJ2-5; no clear D gene. Germline V gives CDR1 SGHNT, CDR2 YYREEE (reference sequence). The length of the CDR3 is 12 residues. The V gene lost 0 bases and the J gene lost 4 bases, with 4 bases spanning the gap. The CDR3 is CASSLAGETQYF. CDR3 nucleotide sequence: TGTGCCAGCAGCTTGGCCGGAGAGACCCAGTACTTC.

The rearrangement joins TRBV7-3 to TRBJ1-6; the D gene is possibly TRBD1 (6 bases). Trimming cost V 5 bases and J 7 bases, with 9 bases left between them. From germline, CDR1 is SGHTA and CDR2 FQGTGA. The CDR3 has 13 amino acids. The CDR3 spells CASSTDRNSPLHF. Written as DNA, the CDR3 is TGTGCCAGCAGCACTGACAGGAATTCACCCCTCCACTTT.

J is TRBJ1-1 and V is TRBV7-9; possible D gene TRBD1, 5 bases. With 2 bases removed from V and 3 bases from J, the gap between germline ends came to 10 bases. The germline CDR1 and CDR2 sequences are SEHNR and FQNEAQ (reference sequence). This CDR3 has 14 residues. The CDR3 DNA reads as TGTGCCAGCAGCTTAAGTCTGGGGGACACTGAAGCTTTCTTT. Protein sequence: CASSLSLGDTEAFF.

This clone was seen once. CDR3 in amino acids: CASSQQPVGGRARVGSPLHF. DNA for the CDR3: TGCGCCAGCAGCCAACAACCAGTCGGTGGCAGGGCTCGAGTCGGATCACCCCTCCACTTT. The chain recombines TRBV4-3 with TRBJ1-6, with a weak D call TRBD1 (5 bases). The CDR3 loop spans 20 amino acids. Trimming shortened V by 2 bases and J by 10 bases, and 30 bases separated the two germline ends. Germline V gene lookup returns CDR1 LGHNA and CDR2 YSLEER.

The chain links TRBV6-6 to TRBJ2-1; a weak D match, TRBD2 (5 bases). Germline values: CDR1 MNHNY, CDR2 SVGAGI (reference sequence). This CDR3 comprises 12 residues. Trimming took off 0 bases at V and 16 bases at J, with 13 bases between the two ends. In nucleotides, the CDR3 is TGTGCCAGCAGTTACTCGAGAGACTATGCCTTCTTC. It is translated as CASSYSRDYAFF.

The chain is built from TRBV2 and TRBJ2-1; 7 nucleotides align to TRBD1. This CDR3 region has 13 residues. Unmatched junction bases numbered 4, after V lost 7 bases and J lost 4 bases. Germline V gene sequence: CDR1 SNHLY, CDR2 FYNNEI. CDR3 protein: CASNRDSYNEQFF. The CDR3 nucleotides read TGTGCCAGCAACAGGGACAGTTACAATGAGCAGTTCTTC. Supplemented by reference TRBV2 and TRBJ2-1, the full variable domain reads EPEVTQTPSHQVTQMGQEVILRCVPISNHLYFYWYRQILGQKVEFLVSFYNNEISEKSEIFDDQFSVERPDGSNFTLKIRSTKLEDSAMYFCASNRDSYNEQFFGPGTRLTVL.

CDR3 loop: CASSLSGGADTQYF. DNA for the CDR3: TGTGCCAGCAGCTTAAGCGGGGGGGCAGATACGCAGTATTTT. The rearrangement links TRBV7-2 to TRBJ2-3; 10 bases align to TRBD2. The CDR3 extends over 14 amino acids. V lost 2 bases, J lost 4 bases, and 0 bases stayed unmatched. CDR1 and CDR2 (germline): SGHTA, FQGNSA.

The CDR3 sequence: CASSPTMESDTQYF. The CDR3 nucleotides read TGTGCCAGCAGCCCTACTATGGAGTCAGATACGCAGTATTTT. The chain uses TRBV5-6 and TRBJ2-3; D is uncertain. CDR3 length: 14 amino acids. Germline V gene sequence: CDR1 SGHDT, CDR2 YYEEEE. V lost 4 bases and J lost 4, with 13 bases in between.